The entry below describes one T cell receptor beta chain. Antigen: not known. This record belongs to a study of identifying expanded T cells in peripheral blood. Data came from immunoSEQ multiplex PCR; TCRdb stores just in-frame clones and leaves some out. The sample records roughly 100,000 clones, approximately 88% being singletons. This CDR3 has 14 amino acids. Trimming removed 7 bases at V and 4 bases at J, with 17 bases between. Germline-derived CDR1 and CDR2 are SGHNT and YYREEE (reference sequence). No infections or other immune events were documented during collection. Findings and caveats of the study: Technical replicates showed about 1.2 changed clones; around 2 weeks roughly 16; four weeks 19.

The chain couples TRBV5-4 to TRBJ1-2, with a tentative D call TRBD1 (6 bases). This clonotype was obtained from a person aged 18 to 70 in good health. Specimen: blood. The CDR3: CASGQGTSLYGYTF. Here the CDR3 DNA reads TGTGCCAGCGGGCAGGGGACATCCCTCTATGGCTACACCTTC.